This T cell receptor (beta chain) was retrieved from a study of blood T cell repertoires in COVID-19. Across the whole study: Samples taken during acute and convalescent COVID-19 were collected in the United States, Italy and Spain.

This clone was counted a single time. Germline-derived CDR1 and CDR2 are KGHSH and LQKENI. The V gene lost 5 bases and the J gene lost 0 bases, with 5 bases spanning the gap. The CDR3 length is 14 residues. Sequenced by immunoSEQ multiplex PCR; TCRdb stores in-frame clones only, minus some. The table shows under 200,000 clones, with about 80% occurring only once. The chain joins TRBV18 to TRBJ1-6, with D uncertain. This receptor was taken from a man aged 70-80 years with active or convalescent COVID-19. Sequencing was carried out using peripheral blood. CDR3 sequence: CASSASSYNSPLHF. The CDR3 nucleotides read TGTGCCAGCTCAGCGAGCTCCTATAATTCACCCCTCCACTTT.